This T cell receptor beta chain was obtained from a study of blood T cell repertoires in COVID-19. About the study: The United States, Italy and Spain were the sources of the acute and convalescent COVID-19 samples. From T cells, B-cell-depleted T cells, or PBMCs came the material, which was cDNA or gDNA.

This CDR3 is 15 amino acids long. V was pared by 5 bases and J by 9 bases, with 8 bases of the junction left unmatched. Germline CDR1 reads SEHNR; CDR2 reads FQNEAQ (reference sequence). Per the original data handling: Researchers report that nucleated cell counts were estimated from reference gene primer amplification. Libraries were prepared by immunoSEQ multiplex PCR; TCRdb keeps only in-frame clonotypes and omits some of them. V and J calls and clone size are copied from that table; D and trimming were computed from the DNA. The table shows about 320,000 clones, with around 84% occurring only once.

This chain links TRBV7-9 with TRBJ1-6; TRBD1 matches at 9 bases. Sequenced material: PBMCs or T cells enriched from blood (not recorded which). This receptor was taken from a woman in her 30s who had been exposed to COVID-19. The chain's CDR3 is CASSAISGQGSPLHF. In nucleotides, the CDR3 is TGTGCCAGCAGCGCGATCTCGGGACAGGGTTCACCCCTCCACTTT.